Listed below are T cell receptor beta chains from one sample, sequenced in a study of CD8 T cells in ankylosing spondylitis. TCRdb recomputed calls from the 5' RACE reads with MiXCR, one row per CDR3 protein. The sample shows some 840,000 distinct CDR3 sequences, roughly 10% of them seen only once. Sequencing was performed on blood, either unsorted or a sorted T cell fraction (not recorded which). The receptors stem from a male donor with ankylosing spondylitis. The CDR3 runs from the conserved cysteine through the conserved F or W. Each record gives: CDR3 length, J gene, D gene, V gene, clone size, CDR3 DNA, CDR3 protein. D genes are given only for firm matches. Rows give clone size only sometimes, using once, few, many, or a class for an expanded clone.

CDR3 length: 12; J gene: TRBJ2-2; D gene: .; V gene: TRBV7-9; clone size: few; CDR3 DNA: TGTGCCAGCAGCTTTTCCAATCGGGAGCTGTTTTTT; CDR3 protein: CASSFSNRELFF
CDR3 length: 15; J gene: TRBJ1-1; D gene: TRBD1; V gene: TRBV7-2; clone size: .; CDR3 DNA: TGTGCCAGCAGCTCAGGGACAGGCGAGAACACTGAAGCTTTCTTT; CDR3 protein: CASSSGTGENTEAFF
CDR3 length: 13; J gene: TRBJ2-3; D gene: .; V gene: TRBV4-3; clone size: .; CDR3 DNA: TGCGCCAGCAGCCAAGAACAGTGGGATACGCAGTATTTT; CDR3 protein: CASSQEQWDTQYF
CDR3 length: 12; J gene: TRBJ2-7; D gene: TRBD2; V gene: TRBV7-9; clone size: .; CDR3 DNA: TGTGCCAGCAGCTTATCTAGCGGTATAGAGTACTTC; CDR3 protein: CASSLSSGIEYF
CDR3 length: 14; J gene: TRBJ2-5; D gene: TRBD2; V gene: TRBV20-1; clone size: .; CDR3 DNA: TGCAGTGCTAGAAATCCGGGAGGCAGGGAGACCCAGTACTTC; CDR3 protein: CSARNPGGRETQYF
CDR3 length: 15; J gene: TRBJ2-7; D gene: TRBD1; V gene: TRBV5-1; clone size: .; CDR3 DNA: TGCGCCAGCAGCGGGACAGGAAGGGTCAAAGACGAGCAGTACTTC; CDR3 protein: CASSGTGRVKDEQYF
CDR3 length: 14; J gene: TRBJ2-7; D gene: .; V gene: TRBV3-1; clone size: few; CDR3 DNA: TGTGCCAGCAGCCAAGGTCCAGCCTACTACGAGCAGTACTTC; CDR3 protein: CASSQGPAYYEQYF
CDR3 length: 15; J gene: TRBJ1-6; D gene: .; V gene: TRBV12-3/TRBV12-4; clone size: many; CDR3 DNA: TGTGCCAGCAGCCTGGAGGCGGGGTATAATTCACCCCTCCACTTT; CDR3 protein: CASSLEAGYNSPLHF
CDR3 length: 14; J gene: TRBJ2-2; D gene: .; V gene: TRBV9; clone size: few; CDR3 DNA: TGTGCCAGCAGCGCCTTAGTGAACACCGGGGAGCTGTTTTTT; CDR3 protein: CASSALVNTGELFF
CDR3 length: 18; J gene: TRBJ2-1; D gene: .; V gene: TRBV7-3; clone size: many; CDR3 DNA: TGTGCCAGCAGCTCGCAATTCCTACCTTTACCCTTATACAATGAGCAGTTCTTC; CDR3 protein: CASSSQFLPLPLYNEQFF